Listed below are T cell receptor beta chains from one sample, sequenced in a study of metastatic and nonmetastatic thyroid tumors. TCRdb re-called clones via MiXCR from the PCR reads. This table holds roughly 34,000 clones, around 33% found once. Material: tumor tissue. Every receptor here comes from a female donor with papillary thyroid cancer or a benign thyroid nodule (not recorded which). Some clones in this sample may be carry-over from other donors' samples. Each CDR3 is given with its conserved first and last residue. D genes are given only for firm matches. Rows may omit the clone size; those that give it use once, few, many or a size class.

size | D | J | V | DNA | CDR3
NA | NA | TRBJ1-1 | TRBV6-1 | TGTGCCAGCTGGGACGGGCGGGGTATAACTGAAGCTTTCTTT | CASWDGRGITEAFF
NA | TRBD1 | TRBJ1-2 | TRBV11-2 | TGTGCCAGCAGGGCGACAGGGGGCCGGTATGGCTACACCTTC | CASRATGGRYGYTF
few | TRBD2 | TRBJ2-3 | TRBV6-1 | TGTGCCAGCAGTGTAGCGGGAGCAACAGATACGCAGTATTTT | CASSVAGATDTQYF
few | NA | TRBJ2-7 | TRBV15 | TGTGCCACCAGAGGGGAGATAGGGCCTCACTACGAGCAGTACTTC | CATRGEIGPHYEQYF
few | NA | TRBJ2-1 | TRBV7-2 | TGTGCCAGCAGCATCGAAAATGAGCAGTTCTTC | CASSIENEQFF
NA | NA | TRBJ2-7 | TRBV28 | TGTGCCAGCAGTTGGACGGGGGTAGGGATCTACGAGCAGTACTTC | CASSWTGVGIYEQYF
NA | NA | TRBJ1-2 | TRBV12-3/TRBV12-4 | TGTGCCAGCAGTTCGGGTTTAGGTCGGGAGGATGGCTACACCTTC | CASSSGLGREDGYTF
NA | TRBD2 | TRBJ2-2 | TRBV11-2 | TGTGCCAGCAGCTTAAGATGGCGGGAGGGCACCGGGGAGCTGTTTTTT | CASSLRWREGTGELFF
few | NA | TRBJ1-2 | TRBV28 | TGTGCCAGCAGTACGGGGGATGGCTACACCTTC | CASSTGDGYTF
once | NA | TRBJ2-1 | TRBV11-2 | TGTGCCAGCAGCTTAGTTCCGCAGGGCCATTACAATGAGCAGTTCTTC | CASSLVPQGHYNEQFF
few | NA | TRBJ2-3 | TRBV6-5 | TGTGCCAGCAGGTTAGCGTTCGGCGGCACAGATACGCAGTATTTT | CASRLAFGGTDTQYF
NA | NA | TRBJ2-2 | TRBV4-1 | TGCGCCAGCAGCCAAGGCTACCTCAGGGGGGGAGCTTGTGACACCGGGGAGCTGTTTTTT | CASSQGYLRGGACDTGELFF
NA | TRBD2 | TRBJ2-5 | TRBV6-1 | TGTGCCAGCAGTGTCCTCGGTACTAGCGGAGAGACCCAGTACTTC | CASSVLGTSGETQYF
NA | NA | TRBJ2-5 | TRBV12-5 | TGTGCTAGTGGCTGGCCAGGGGTAGAGACCCAGTACTTC | CASGWPGVETQYF
few | NA | TRBJ2-7 | TRBV6-5 | TGTGCCAGCAGTTACTTCGGACAGAGCTACGAGCAGTACTTC | CASSYFGQSYEQYF
NA | NA | TRBJ2-7 | TRBV7-2 | TGTGCCAGCAGCTTAGATCCCAGCTCCTACGAGCAGTACTTC | CASSLDPSSYEQYF
NA | NA | TRBJ2-7 | TRBV5-4 | TGTGCCAGCAGCCTCAGGGCCCCTACCTACGAGCAGTACTTC | CASSLRAPTYEQYF
few | TRBD1 | TRBJ1-2 | TRBV29-1 | TGCAGCGTGCAAGAGGGGGCCTATGGCTACACCTTC | CSVQEGAYGYTF
NA | TRBD2 | TRBJ2-1 | TRBV7-3 | TGTGCCAGCAGCAAGGGACTAGCGGGAATGGGGGAGCAGTTCTTC | CASSKGLAGMGEQFF
NA | NA | TRBJ2-3 | TRBV3-1 | TGTGCCAGCAGTCCATTCTCGGGTGGCACAGATACGCAGTATTTT | CASSPFSGGTDTQYF
NA | TRBD1 | TRBJ2-7 | TRBV20-1 | TGCAGTGCTAGAGATCACACGGACAGGGATGCCGAGCAGTACTTC | CSARDHTDRDAEQYF
few | NA | TRBJ1-2 | TRBV19 | TGTGCCAGTAGTTCTAAGTCCGGGACACCCTATGGCTACACCTTC | CASSSKSGTPYGYTF
NA | NA | TRBJ2-7 | TRBV10-2 | TGCGCCAGCAGTTCACGGCTAGCCCTACTCGAGCAGTACTTC | CASSSRLALLEQYF
NA | NA | TRBJ2-2 | TRBV6-2/TRBV6-3 | TGTGCCGCTCGGACATGGGACACCGGGGAGCTGTTTTTT | CAARTWDTGELFF
many | NA | TRBJ1-1 | TRBV19 | TGTGCCAGTAGTATCTCGCAGAACACTGAAGCTTTCTTT | CASSISQNTEAFF
NA | NA | TRBJ2-5 | TRBV5-1 | TGCGCCAGCAGCTTAGTCCAAGAGACCCAGTACTTC | CASSLVQETQYF
NA | TRBD1 | TRBJ2-7 | TRBV27 | TGTGCCAGCAGTCCATCCCCCCACAGGGGGCGAAATCACGAGCAGTACTTC | CASSPSPHRGRNHEQYF
few | NA | TRBJ1-5 | TRBV6-6 | TGTGCCAGCAGTTATATGGGAGGCAATCAGCCCCAGCATTTT | CASSYMGGNQPQHF
NA | NA | TRBJ2-6 | TRBV21-1 | TGTGCCAGCAACACGAACCGGGACAGGGGGAAATCTGGGGCCAACGTCCTGACTTTC | CASNTNRDRGKSGANVLTF
NA | NA | TRBJ1-2 | TRBV11-2 | TGTGCCAGCAGCTTAGAAAGGCAGGTCTATGGCTACACCTTC | CASSLERQVYGYTF
few | TRBD1 | TRBJ2-1 | TRBV3-1 | TGTGCCAGCAGTGTTTACCGGGACAGGGACAATGAGCAGTTCTTC | CASSVYRDRDNEQFF
NA | NA | TRBJ1-5 | TRBV15 | TGTGCCACCAGCAGAGAAAGAGGGGCCGGCAATCAGCCCCAGCATTTT | CATSRERGAGNQPQHF
NA | TRBD1 | TRBJ1-2 | TRBV11-2 | TGTGCCAGCAGCCCAGGGGGGACAGGGGTAGGTGGCTACACCTTC | CASSPGGTGVGGYTF
NA | TRBD2 | TRBJ2-3 | TRBV11-1 | TGTGCCAGCAGCTACAGCGGGACTAGCACAGATACGCAGTATTTT | CASSYSGTSTDTQYF
NA | NA | TRBJ1-2 | TRBV18 | TGTGCCAGCTCAGGGAACAGGGTCGATGGCTACACCTTC | CASSGNRVDGYTF
few | NA | TRBJ2-5 | TRBV12-3/TRBV12-4 | TGTGCCAGCAGTTTAAAACCTGGGGACCAGTACTTC | CASSLKPGDQYF
NA | NA | TRBJ2-1 | TRBV6-1 | TGTGCCAGCAGTGACGGGGGGCTCTACAATGAGCAGTTCTTC | CASSDGGLYNEQFF
NA | NA | TRBJ2-2 | TRBV7-3 | TGTGCCAGCAGCTTAGGGCGGGGCGGGGAGCTGTTTTTT | CASSLGRGGELFF
NA | NA | TRBJ2-7 | TRBV11-2 | TGTGCCAGCAGCCCGGGGACCTACGAGCAGTACTTC | CASSPGTYEQYF
NA | NA | TRBJ1-1 | TRBV11-2 | TGTGCCAGCAGCTTACCGCAGCCGAACACTGAAGCTTTCTTT | CASSLPQPNTEAFF
few | TRBD2 | TRBJ2-2 | TRBV2 | TGTGCCAGCAGAGGACTAGCGGGAGGTACCGGGGAGCTGTTTTTT | CASRGLAGGTGELFF
NA | TRBD2 | TRBJ2-1 | TRBV12-3/TRBV12-4 | TGTGCCAGCACCCGCGGGGGGCCTCTCTACAATGAGCAGTTCTTC | CASTRGGPLYNEQFF